This entry lists 4 T cell receptor beta chains sequenced from one sample in a study of T-cell reconstitution after alpha-beta-depleted transplantation in children. As it was prepared, the TCRbeta library received unique molecular identifiers. TCRdb processed the PCR reads anew with MiXCR; each CDR3 protein has one entry. The table lists hundreds of thousands of distinct CDR3 sequences, roughly 13% of them singletons. The specimen was PBMCs, mostly from graft donor cells, collected 360 days after TCRalphabeta/CD19-depleted stem cell transplant. These receptors came from a male patient under 18 who had a stem cell transplant for acute myeloid leukemia, so the T cells may come from the graft donor.

This clonotype was seen at least ten times. CDR3 in DNA: TGTGCCAGCAGTGAAGTTCTCACCGGGGAGCAGTTCTTC. Translated: CASSEVLTGEQFF. This chain connects TRBV6-4 to TRBJ2-1, with D unclear. CDR1 is MRHNA, CDR2 SNTAGT, per germline. V lost 3 bases and J 10 bases, leaving 13 bases between the germline ends. This CDR3 has 13 residues.

Ten or more counts support this clonotype. The rearrangement joins TRBV27 to TRBJ2-7, with 10 bases lining up with TRBD2. Trimming took 2 bases from V and 4 from J; bases not matched to a gene: 8. CDR1 is MNHEY and CDR2 is SMNVEV in the germline V gene (reference sequence). There are 16 residues in the CDR3. In DNA, the CDR3 is TGTGCCAGCAGTTTACTAGCGGGGGCTAATCCGTACGAGCAGTACTTC. It translates to CASSLLAGANPYEQYF.

The chain combines TRBV2 with TRBJ1-1; no reliable D call. Germline CDR1 is SNHLY and CDR2 is FYNNEI. Between the trimmed V and J ends, which lost 1 base and 3 bases, there was a span of 18 bases. The CDR3 contains 17 residues. CDR3 DNA: TGTGCCAGCAGTGAAGGGGGAGTATCCAGGAAAGACACTGAAGCTTTCTTT. This sequence encodes CASSEGGVSRKDTEAFF.

This clonotype is judged medium-sized. The gene calls are TRBV7-9 and TRBJ1-1; the D is unclear. Deletions cut 0 bases from V and 11 bases from J, with 10 bases between. The CDR3 is made up of 12 amino acids. Germline V gene data show CDR1 as SEHNR and CDR2 as FQNEAQ (reference sequence). Written as DNA, the CDR3 is TGTGCCAGCAGCTTAGCAACCTCTGCGGCTTTCTTT. It codes for CASSLATSAAFF.